This note documents a single TCR beta chain sequence. Its antigen is not identified. Relative to the germline gene, one junction end is altered; a read error may explain this. What was amplified from RNA transcripts were TCR beta CDR3 regions. Initially, a first-round RT-PCR of the TCR CDR3 employed the HTBI primer set. TCRdb passed the multiplex PCR reads through MiXCR, listing each CDR3 protein once. This sample has more than 550,000 distinct CDR3 sequences, with about 45% found just once. Clinical symptoms, serum thyroxine and TRAb, thyroid ultrasound and orbital computed tomography together formed the diagnostic basis. CDR1 SQVTM and CDR2 ANQGSEA come from the germline V gene. This CDR3 is built from 13 residues. This entry belongs to a study of T cells in Graves' hyperthyroidism and ophthalmopathy. The study, taken as a whole, reports: Peripheral blood also featured most of the thyroid clonotypes expanded above 0.001.

This chain connects TRBV29-1 to TRBJ2-7, with D possibly being TRBD2 (7 bases). The sample comprised peripheral blood or thyroid tissue (not recorded which). The receptor's source is an adult man with Graves' disease, either hyperthyroidism or ophthalmopathy (not recorded which). This CDR3 is CSVGGQGSHEQYF. The CDR3 DNA sequence: TGCAGCGTGGGGGGGCAGGGCTCCCACGAGCAGTACTTC.